This T cell receptor (beta chain) was profiled in a study of regulatory T cells in long-lasting Graves disease. This sample's time point: newly diagnosed GD, antithyroid drugs for less than 3 months. RNA isolated from PBMCs was used to make the TCR library. The authors drew approximately 8.1 milliliters of peripheral blood into EDTA tubes. Arm-PCR of CDR3 regions and iRepertoire HTBI primers were the basis on which TCR beta libraries were built. TCRdb recomputed calls from the multiplex PCR reads with MiXCR, one row per CDR3 protein. The sample lists about 200,000 distinct CDR3 sequences; about a sixth were seen once. Findings and limits, study-wide: There was favoring of TRBV28, TRBJ1-2 and TRBJ2-5 in persistent disease.

The CDR3 covers 14 residues. V shed 6 bases, J shed 7 bases, and the junction held 8 bases outside the gene matches. Germline V gene lookup returns CDR1 SGHTA and CDR2 FQGTGA. This clonotype was seen just once. Its antigen is currently unknown. This probably arose from a read error, given a far larger clone one base away. The chain joins TRBV7-3 to TRBJ1-1, with 10 positions matching TRBD1. The receptor's source is a female donor with Graves disease. Sample: peripheral blood mononuclear cells (PBMCs), taken at new diagnosis, from a patient treated with antithyroid drugs. The CDR3 spells CASSRQGARNEAFF. As DNA, the CDR3 is TGTGCCAGCAGTCGACAGGGGGCGCGTAATGAAGCTTTCTTT.